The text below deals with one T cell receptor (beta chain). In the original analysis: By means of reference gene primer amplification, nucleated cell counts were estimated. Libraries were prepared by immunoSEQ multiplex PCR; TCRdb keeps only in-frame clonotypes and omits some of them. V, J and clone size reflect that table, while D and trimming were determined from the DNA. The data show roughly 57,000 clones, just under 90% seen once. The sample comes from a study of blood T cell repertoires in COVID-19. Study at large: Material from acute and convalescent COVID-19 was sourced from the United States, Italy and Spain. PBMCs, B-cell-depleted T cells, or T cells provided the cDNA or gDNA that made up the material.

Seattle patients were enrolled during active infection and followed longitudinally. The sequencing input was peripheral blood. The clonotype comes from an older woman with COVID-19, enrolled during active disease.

The CDR3 bases are TGTGCCAGCGCCCTACAGCCGAACACTGAAGCTTTCTTT. Translated: CASALQPNTEAFF. V is TRBV9 and J is TRBJ1-1; D gene ambiguous. The CDR3 length is 13 residues. Germline V lookup: CDR1 SGDLS, CDR2 YYNGEE. Trimming stripped 7 bases from V and 1 base from J, with 11 bases between. Looking up the rest from reference TRBV9 and TRBJ1-1 gives the full variable domain: DSGVTQTPKHLITATGQRVTLRCSPRSGDLSVYWYQQSLDQGLQFLIQYYNGEERAKGNILERFSAQQFPDLHSELNLSSLELGDSALYFCASALQPNTEAFFGQGTRLTVV.